These 18 T cell receptor beta chains were sequenced from one sample in a study of shared clonotypes between healthy human individuals. Only CD45RO-negative cells positively selected for CCR7 counted as naive CD8 cells, so terminally differentiated effector memory CD45RA+ cells were excluded. Profiled with immunoSEQ multiplex PCR; TCRdb holds only in-frame clones, not every one. The sample holds about 2 million clones, roughly 94% seen once. Sequencing was done on a sample of naive CD8+ T cells sorted from blood. The receptors stem from a man aged 18 to 35 in good health.

The chain links TRBV6-5 to TRBJ1-6, with no clear D. Germline V gene data show CDR1 as MNHEY and CDR2 as SVGAGI. This CDR3 region has 13 residues. Trimming took off 7 bases at V and 10 bases at J, with 14 bases between the two ends. The DNA for the CDR3 is TGTGCCAGCACCCCCGAACAGTACTCACCCCTCCACTTT. Its translation is CASTPEQYSPLHF.

V and J are TRBV9 and TRBJ1-2, with D possibly TRBD1 on 6 matching bases. The CDR3 is 15 residues long. The V and J ends lost 2 bases and 8 bases respectively, with 19 bases between them. Germline-derived CDR1 and CDR2 are SGDLS and YYNGEE. The CDR3 loop reads CASSVTAGGAGGYTF. The CDR3 DNA sequence: TGTGCCAGCAGCGTGACTGCGGGGGGCGCTGGGGGCTACACCTTC.

V usage is TRBV6-5 and J usage is TRBJ2-7, with a tentative D call TRBD2 (6 bases). The CDR3 extends over 13 amino acids. V was pared by 8 bases and J by 0 bases, with 11 bases between. CDR1 and CDR2 from the germline V gene are MNHEY and SVGAGI. The DNA for the CDR3 is TGTGCCAGCTGCTACGGGAGCTCCTACGAGCAGTACTTC. This translates into CASCYGSSYEQYF.

CDR3 region: CASSRRQGARETQYF. The CDR3, as DNA: TGCGCCAGCAGCCGGAGACAGGGGGCTCGGGAGACCCAGTACTTC. The V gene is TRBV4-1, the J gene TRBJ2-5, with 10 bases identical to TRBD1. The CDR3 runs to 15 residues. V was pared by 4 bases and J by 5 bases, with 7 bases of the junction left unmatched. CDR1 is MGHRA and CDR2 is YSYEKL in the germline V gene.

This clone was seen only once. The CDR3, as DNA: TGTGCCAGCAGTTACTGGGACAGCTCTGGGGCCAACGTCCTGACTTTC. The encoded protein is CASSYWDSSGANVLTF. The V gene is TRBV6-5, the J gene TRBJ2-6, with 7 bases aligning to TRBD1. CDR3 length: 16 amino acids. The germline V gene encodes CDR1 MNHEY and CDR2 SVGAGI. After removal of 1 base from V and 0 bases from J, the junction contained 0 bases not matched to a gene.

This chain uses TRBV6-6 with TRBJ2-7; TRBD1 matches 9 bases. The CDR3 is made up of 13 amino acids. Germline V gene data show CDR1 as MNHNY and CDR2 as SVGAGI (reference sequence). Trimming removed 4 bases from V and 3 bases from J; junction bases left unmatched: 1. The CDR3 region has the DNA TGTGCCAGCAGTTCGACAGGGGGCTACGAGCAGTACTTC. Translated, it gives CASSSTGGYEQYF.

The CDR3 sequence: CASSTSTGLYEQYF. For the CDR3, the DNA is TGTGCCAGCAGTACGTCTACCGGTCTGTACGAGCAGTACTTC. The chain has TRBV27 and TRBJ2-7; no clear D. The CDR3 length is 14 residues. Germline V gene sequence: CDR1 MNHEY, CDR2 SMNVEV (reference sequence). The V end lost 5 bases, the J end lost 4 bases, and 15 bases lay between the germline ends.

V gene TRBV7-9 combines with J gene TRBJ2-1; no reliable D call. V gave up 3 bases and J gave up 0 bases, with 6 bases separating them. This CDR3 is 14 amino acids long. CDR1 and CDR2 (germline): SEHNR, FQNEAQ (reference sequence). The CDR3 sequence is CASSLFSSYNEQFF. The CDR3, as DNA: TGTGCCAGCAGCTTGTTCAGCTCCTACAATGAGCAGTTCTTC.

This clone was detected only once. The V gene is TRBV5-1, the J gene TRBJ2-7, with a possible D match to TRBD1 (6 bases). Germline V gene sequence: CDR1 SGHRS, CDR2 YFSETQ. CDR3 size: 12 residues. V was cut by 0 bases and J by 11 bases, with 12 bases left in between. The CDR3 here is CASSLEGGEEYF. CDR3 bases: TGCGCCAGCAGCTTGGAAGGGGGTGAGGAGTACTTC.

DNA for the CDR3: TGTGCCAGCACCATCCCTGGGGCGGGAGAGGTTAGTGAGCAGTTCTTC. Its translation is CASTIPGAGEVSEQFF. This sequence joins TRBV5-4 and TRBJ2-1, with 7 positions matching TRBD2. This CDR3 comprises 16 residues. Germline CDR1 is SGHNT and CDR2 is YYREEE (reference sequence). V lost 6 bases to trimming and J lost 9 bases; unmatched junction nucleotides: 18.

The table lists this clone with a count of one. The chain couples TRBV7-2 to TRBJ2-2, with D tentatively TRBD1 (6 bases). CDR3 length equals 14 residues. Trimming took 3 bases from V and 3 from J, leaving 8 bases between them. CDR1 is SGHTA and CDR2 is FQGNSA in the germline V gene. For the CDR3, the DNA is TGTGCCAGCAGCTTGGGACATTACACCGGGGAGCTGTTTTTT. Protein product: CASSLGHYTGELFF.

Regarding this clone: Within the sample, other DNA sequences also encode this same CDR3. V gene TRBV28 combines with J gene TRBJ1-4; unclear D gene. This CDR3 has 11 residues. The V end lost 6 bases, the J end lost 4 bases, and 3 bases lay between the germline ends. Germline V gene lookup returns CDR1 MDHEN and CDR2 SYDVKM. The CDR3 bases are TGTGCCAGCAGCCTTAATGAAAAACTGTTTTTT. Encoded protein: CASSLNEKLFF.

This chain joins TRBV5-4 and TRBJ1-5, with D tentatively TRBD1 (5 bases). The CDR3 length is 15 residues. Germline V gives CDR1 SGHNT, CDR2 YYREEE (reference sequence). The CDR3 sequence is CANGGAWAGNQPQHF. The CDR3 region has the DNA TGTGCGAACGGAGGGGCATGGGCAGGCAATCAGCCCCAGCATTTT.

This sequence joins TRBV13 and TRBJ2-3; 7 bases are a match to TRBD1. This CDR3 spans 16 amino acids. In germline, CDR1 is PRHDT, CDR2 FYEKMQ (reference sequence). Trimming at V came to 5 bases and at J to 1 base, leaving 9 bases not matched to a gene. CDR3 sequence: CASSARQGSGTDTQYF. The DNA for the CDR3 is TGTGCCAGCAGCGCTCGACAGGGTAGCGGCACAGATACGCAGTATTTT. The full variable domain, with the rest looked up from reference TRBV13 and TRBJ2-3, is AAGVIQSPRHLIKEKRETATLKCYPIPRHDTVYWYQQGPGQDPQFLISFYEKMQSDKGSIPDRFSAQQFSDYHSELNMSSLELGDSALYFCASSARQGSGTDTQYFGPGTRLTVL.

The chain employs TRBV20-1 and TRBJ2-7; weak D call: TRBD1 (6 bases). Germline V gives CDR1 DFQATT, CDR2 SNEGSKA (reference sequence). The CDR3 has 11 amino acids. With 4 bases removed from V and 6 bases from J, the gap between germline ends came to 10 bases. The CDR3 spells CSAITGFEQYF. For the CDR3, the DNA is TGCAGTGCTATAACAGGGTTCGAGCAGTACTTC.

V is TRBV5-4 and J is TRBJ2-7, with 14 nucleotides matching TRBD2. The CDR3 covers 18 residues. Germline CDR1 SGHNT, CDR2 YYREEE (reference sequence). V shed 4 bases, J shed 5 bases, and the junction held 14 bases outside the gene matches. CDR3 amino acids: CASSRGLAGGPGKDEQYF. The CDR3 DNA is TGTGCCAGCAGCCGCGGACTAGCGGGAGGACCCGGAAAGGACGAGCAGTACTTC.

CDR3 DNA sequence: TGTGCCAGCACCTGGGGGGGAATCGCTGAAGCTTTCTTT. It is translated as CASTWGGIAEAFF. The chain recombines TRBV7-2 with TRBJ1-1; possible D gene TRBD1, 5 bases. The germline V and J ends were trimmed by 7 bases and 6 bases, with 15 bases remaining between them. This CDR3 has 13 residues. Germline V gene lookup returns CDR1 SGHTA and CDR2 FQGNSA.

The chain is built from TRBV7-8 and TRBJ2-7; a possible D gene is TRBD1 (5 bases). CDR1 SGHVS and CDR2 FQNEAQ come from the germline V gene. This CDR3 is built from 13 residues. Trimming removed 4 bases at V and 1 base at J, with 8 bases between. The CDR3: CASSSRQSYEQYF. DNA of the CDR3: TGTGCCAGCAGCTCCAGACAGTCCTACGAGCAGTACTTC.